The T cell receptor beta chain under discussion was sequenced for a study of T cells after yellow fever vaccination. Findings and limits, study-wide: Faster peaking, at day 5 versus 15, marked a secondary response that was weaker.

As for this clonotype: Antigen: not known.

TCRdb analysed the 5' RACE reads with MiXCR anew, one entry per CDR3 protein. Of approximately 260,000 distinct CDR3 sequences detected, 5.2% appear once; the ten largest clones hold less than 3.5%. Here the sequenced sample was CD4+ T cells sorted from PBMCs, taken on the day of the yellow fever booster vaccination. The source of this sequence is a man between 18 and 29 years old who received the YFV17D yellow fever vaccine.

DNA for the CDR3: TGTGCCAGCAGCTTAGCGATGACTAGCGGGGGTCGGGATACGCAGTATTTT. This codes for CASSLAMTSGGRDTQYF. The chain joins TRBV7-2 to TRBJ2-3; 12 nucleotides line up with TRBD2. CDR3 length: 17 amino acids. From germline, CDR1 is SGHTA and CDR2 FQGNSA. With V trimmed by 0 bases and J by 6 bases, 7 bases remained unmatched.